Shown below are 3 T cell receptor beta chains from a single sample sequenced in a study of cytomegalovirus exposure and HLA in healthy donors. Here immunoSEQ multiplex PCR was the method, and the copy in TCRdb shows in-frame clones only, minus some. This repertoire shows roughly 150,000 clones, 80% to 90% found once; its top ten account for around 2.3%. Source material: PBMCs. The origin of the receptors is a woman aged 18-30 years in good health and CMV-seronegative.

This clone was seen only a few times. This chain links TRBV29-1 with TRBJ1-2; possible D gene TRBD1, 6 bases. Trimming pared 4 bases from V and 2 bases from J, leaving 11 bases between. Germline CDR1 is SQVTM and CDR2 is ANQGSEA. The CDR3 covers 13 residues. The chain's CDR3 is CSVAGQGNYGYTF. The DNA for the CDR3 is TGCAGCGTTGCTGGGCAGGGGAACTATGGCTACACCTTC.

The chain has TRBV2 and TRBJ2-1, with D hard to call. Trimming left V 5 bases short and J 6 bases short, with 8 bases between. This CDR3 has 12 amino acids. In germline, CDR1 is SNHLY, CDR2 FYNNEI. CDR3 loop: CASSWSSNEQFF. The DNA of the CDR3 is TGTGCCAGCAGTTGGAGCTCCAATGAGCAGTTCTTC.

The CDR3: CASSIVFVNEQFF. For the CDR3, the DNA is TGTGCCAGTAGTATAGTGTTCGTCAATGAGCAGTTCTTC. J is TRBJ2-1 and V is TRBV19; no definite D call. The CDR3 spans 13 residues. Trimming left V 1 base short and J 6 bases short, with 7 bases between. The germline V gene has CDR1 LNHDA and CDR2 SQIVND (reference sequence).